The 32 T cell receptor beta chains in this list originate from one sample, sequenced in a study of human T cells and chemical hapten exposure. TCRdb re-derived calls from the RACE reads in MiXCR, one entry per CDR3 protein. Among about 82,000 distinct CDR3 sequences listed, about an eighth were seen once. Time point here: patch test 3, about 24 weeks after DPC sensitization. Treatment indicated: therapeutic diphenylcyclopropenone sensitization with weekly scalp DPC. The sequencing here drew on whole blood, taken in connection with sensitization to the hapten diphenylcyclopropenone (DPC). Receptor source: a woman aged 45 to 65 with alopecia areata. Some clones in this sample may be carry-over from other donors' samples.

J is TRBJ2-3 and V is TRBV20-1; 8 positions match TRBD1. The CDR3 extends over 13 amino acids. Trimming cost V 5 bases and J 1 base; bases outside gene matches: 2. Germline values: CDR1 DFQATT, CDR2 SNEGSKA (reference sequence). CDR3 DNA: TGCAGTGCTGACAGGGGTGGCACAGATACGCAGTATTTT. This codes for CSADRGGTDTQYF.

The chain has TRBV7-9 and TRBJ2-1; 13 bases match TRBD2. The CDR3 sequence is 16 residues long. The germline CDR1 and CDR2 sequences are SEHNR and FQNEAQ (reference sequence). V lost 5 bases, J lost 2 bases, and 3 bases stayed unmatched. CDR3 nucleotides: TGTGCCAGCAGCACGACTAGCGGGAGGACCTACAATGAGCAGTTCTTC. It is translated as CASSTTSGRTYNEQFF.

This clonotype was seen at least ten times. The CDR3: CSVGGSGNTIYF. For the CDR3, the DNA is TGCAGCGTGGGGGGATCTGGAAACACCATATATTTT. J is TRBJ1-3 and V is TRBV29-1; possibly TRBD1 for D (5 bases). Trimming shortened V by 6 bases and J by 1 base, and 7 bases separated the two germline ends. Germline CDR1 SQVTM, CDR2 ANQGSEA. This CDR3 contains 12 residues.

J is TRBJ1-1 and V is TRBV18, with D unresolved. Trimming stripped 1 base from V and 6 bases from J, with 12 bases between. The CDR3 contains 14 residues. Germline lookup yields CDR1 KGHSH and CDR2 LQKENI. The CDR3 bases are TGTGCCAGCTCACCACTTTATAACAACGCTGAAGCTTTCTTT. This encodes CASSPLYNNAEAFF.

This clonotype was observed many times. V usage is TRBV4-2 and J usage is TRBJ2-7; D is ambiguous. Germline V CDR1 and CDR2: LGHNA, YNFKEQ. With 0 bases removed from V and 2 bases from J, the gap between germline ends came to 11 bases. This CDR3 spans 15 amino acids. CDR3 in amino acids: CASSQDLGSTYEQYF. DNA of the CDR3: TGTGCCAGCAGCCAAGATTTGGGCAGTACCTACGAGCAGTACTTC.

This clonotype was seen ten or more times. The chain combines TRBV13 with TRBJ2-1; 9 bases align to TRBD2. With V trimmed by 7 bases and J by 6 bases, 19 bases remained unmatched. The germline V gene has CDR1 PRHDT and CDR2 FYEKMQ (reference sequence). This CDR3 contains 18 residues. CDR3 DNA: TGTGCCAGCATTACTACGCGGGAGGGCCAAGGGTATTTCAATGAGCAGTTCTTC. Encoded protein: CASITTREGQGYFNEQFF.

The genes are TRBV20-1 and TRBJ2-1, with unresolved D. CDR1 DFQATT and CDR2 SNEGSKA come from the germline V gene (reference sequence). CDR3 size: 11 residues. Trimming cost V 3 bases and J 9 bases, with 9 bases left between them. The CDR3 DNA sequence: TGCAGTGCTAGCGGTAAAACTGAGCAGTTCTTC. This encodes CSASGKTEQFF.

The CDR3 nucleotides are TGCGCCAGCAGCGAAAGTACAATAGTGAACACTGAAGCTTTCTTT. Translated: CASSESTIVNTEAFF. V is TRBV4-1 and J is TRBJ1-1, with D hard to call. CDR3 length equals 15 residues. Germline V gene data show CDR1 as MGHRA and CDR2 as YSYEKL. V lost 5 bases to trimming and J lost 0 bases, with 13 bases between them.

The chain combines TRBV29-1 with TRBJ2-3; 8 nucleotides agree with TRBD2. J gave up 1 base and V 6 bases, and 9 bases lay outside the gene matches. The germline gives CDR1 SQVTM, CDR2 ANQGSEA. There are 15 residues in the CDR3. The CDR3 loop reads CSVPGGSGGTDTQYF. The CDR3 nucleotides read TGCAGCGTGCCCGGGGGTAGCGGGGGCACAGATACGCAGTATTTT.

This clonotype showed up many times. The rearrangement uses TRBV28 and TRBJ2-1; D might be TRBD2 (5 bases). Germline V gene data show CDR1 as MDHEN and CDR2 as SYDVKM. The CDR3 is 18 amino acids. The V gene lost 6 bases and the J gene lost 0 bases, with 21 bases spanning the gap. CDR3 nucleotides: TGTGCCAGCAGCTATCAAACGGTGCGGGTAGGCTCCTACAATGAGCAGTTCTTC. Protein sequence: CASSYQTVRVGSYNEQFF.

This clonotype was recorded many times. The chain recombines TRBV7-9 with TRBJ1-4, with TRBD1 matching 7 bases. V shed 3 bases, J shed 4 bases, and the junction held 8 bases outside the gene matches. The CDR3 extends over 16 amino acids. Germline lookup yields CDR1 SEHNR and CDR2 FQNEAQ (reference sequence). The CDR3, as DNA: TGTGCCAGCAGCTTGGGACAGAGCTACAGTAATGAAAAACTGTTTTTT. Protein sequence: CASSLGQSYSNEKLFF.

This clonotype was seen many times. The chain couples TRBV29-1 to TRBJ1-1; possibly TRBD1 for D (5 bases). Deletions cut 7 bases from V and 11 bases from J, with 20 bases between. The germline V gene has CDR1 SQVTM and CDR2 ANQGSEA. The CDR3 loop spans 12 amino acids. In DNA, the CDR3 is TGCAGCGGAGCAGACAGCGGCTTACAGGCTTTCTTT. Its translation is CSGADSGLQAFF.

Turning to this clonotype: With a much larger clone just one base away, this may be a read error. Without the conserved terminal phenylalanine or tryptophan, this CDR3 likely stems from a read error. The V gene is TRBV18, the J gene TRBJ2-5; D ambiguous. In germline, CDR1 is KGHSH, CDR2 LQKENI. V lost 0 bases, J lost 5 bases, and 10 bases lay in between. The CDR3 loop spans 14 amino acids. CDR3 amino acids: CASSPPPGGETQYL. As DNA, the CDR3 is TGTGCCAGCTCACCACCCCCTGGTGGGGAGACCCAGTACCTC.

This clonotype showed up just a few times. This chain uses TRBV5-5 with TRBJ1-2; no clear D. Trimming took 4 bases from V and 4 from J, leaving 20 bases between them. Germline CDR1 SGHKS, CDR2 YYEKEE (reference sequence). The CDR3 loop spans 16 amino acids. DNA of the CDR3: TGTGCCAGCAGCACCCGTATGACTTCTTCGACCTATGGCTACACCTTC. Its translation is CASSTRMTSSTYGYTF.

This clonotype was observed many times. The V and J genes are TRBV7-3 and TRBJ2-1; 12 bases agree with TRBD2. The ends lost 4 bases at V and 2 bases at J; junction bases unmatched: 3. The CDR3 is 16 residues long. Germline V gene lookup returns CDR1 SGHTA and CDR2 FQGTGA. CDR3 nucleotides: TGTGCCAGCAGCTCGCGACTAGCGGGAGCCTACAATGAGCAGTTCTTC. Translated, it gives CASSSRLAGAYNEQFF.

CDR3: CASSPPGVQETQYF. The CDR3 coding sequence is TGTGCCAGCTCACCGCCGGGAGTCCAAGAGACCCAGTACTTC. V usage is TRBV18 and J usage is TRBJ2-5; the D gene is possibly TRBD2 (6 bases). V lost 3 bases, J lost 1 base, and 9 bases lay in between. The germline V gene has CDR1 KGHSH and CDR2 LQKENI. This CDR3 has 14 residues. Full variable domain (rest looked up from reference TRBV18 and TRBJ2-5): NAGVMQNPRHLVRRRGQEARLRCSPMKGHSHVYWYRQLPEEGLKFMVYLQKENIIDESGMPKERFSAEFPKEGPSILRIQQVVRGDSAAYFCASSPPGVQETQYFGPGTRLLVL.

The CDR3: CSARSLDSPLNTIYF. The CDR3 DNA reads TGCAGTGCTAGATCCCTAGACAGCCCTTTAAACACCATATATTTT. This chain joins TRBV20-1 and TRBJ1-3; D might be TRBD1 (5 bases). Trimming removed 2 bases from V and 6 bases from J, with 17 bases in between. The CDR3 totals 15 residues. Germline assignment: CDR1 DFQATT and CDR2 SNEGSKA (reference sequence).

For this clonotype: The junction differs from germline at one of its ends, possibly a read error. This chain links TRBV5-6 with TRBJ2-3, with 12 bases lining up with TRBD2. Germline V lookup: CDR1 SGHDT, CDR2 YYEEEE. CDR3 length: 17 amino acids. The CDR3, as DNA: TGTGTCAGCAGCCGCCCTAGCGGGAGGGTACGCACAGATACGCAGTATTTT. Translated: CVSSRPSGRVRTDTQYF.

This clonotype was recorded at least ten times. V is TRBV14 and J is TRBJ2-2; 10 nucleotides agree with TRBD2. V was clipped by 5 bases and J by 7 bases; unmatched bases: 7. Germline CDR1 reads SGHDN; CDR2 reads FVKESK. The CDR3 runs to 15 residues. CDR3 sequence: CASSNPSGSFGELFF. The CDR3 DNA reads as TGTGCCAGCAGCAACCCTAGCGGGAGTTTCGGGGAGCTGTTTTTT.

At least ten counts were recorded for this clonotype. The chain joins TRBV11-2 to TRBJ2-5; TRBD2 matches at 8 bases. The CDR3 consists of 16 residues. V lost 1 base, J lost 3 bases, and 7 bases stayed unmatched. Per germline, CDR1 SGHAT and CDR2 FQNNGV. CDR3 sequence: CASSLGAGVGEETQYF. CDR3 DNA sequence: TGTGCCAGCAGCTTAGGAGCGGGAGTGGGGGAAGAGACCCAGTACTTC. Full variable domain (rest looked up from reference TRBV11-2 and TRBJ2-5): EAGVAQSPRYKIIEKRQSVAFWCNPISGHATLYWYQQILGQGPKLLIQFQNNGVVDDSQLPKDRFSAERLKGVDSTLKIQPAKLEDSAVYLCASSLGAGVGEETQYFGPGTRLLVL.

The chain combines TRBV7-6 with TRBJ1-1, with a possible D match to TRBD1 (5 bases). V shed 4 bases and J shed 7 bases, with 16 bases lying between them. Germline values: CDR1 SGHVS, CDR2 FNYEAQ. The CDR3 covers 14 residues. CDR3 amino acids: CASSSTDTVLEAFF. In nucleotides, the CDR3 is TGTGCCAGCAGCTCTACGGACACAGTCCTTGAAGCTTTCTTT.

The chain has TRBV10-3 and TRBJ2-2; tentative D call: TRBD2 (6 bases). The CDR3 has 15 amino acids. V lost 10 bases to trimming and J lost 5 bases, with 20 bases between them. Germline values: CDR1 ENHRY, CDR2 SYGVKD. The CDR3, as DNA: TGTGCCAGTCTAGAAGGCGGGACCAGAACCGGGGAGCTGTTTTTT. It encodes CASLEGGTRTGELFF.

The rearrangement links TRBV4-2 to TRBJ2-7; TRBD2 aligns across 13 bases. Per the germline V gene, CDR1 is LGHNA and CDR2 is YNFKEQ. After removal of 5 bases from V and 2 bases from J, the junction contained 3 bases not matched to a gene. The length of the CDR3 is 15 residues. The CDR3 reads CASSILAGGTYEQYF. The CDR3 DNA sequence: TGTGCCAGCAGCATACTAGCGGGAGGGACCTACGAGCAGTACTTC.

The CDR3 region has the DNA TGTGCCAGCAGCTCCAGCGCCTCACCGAACACTGAAGCTTTCTTT. Protein sequence: CASSSSASPNTEAFF. The chain recombines TRBV7-2 with TRBJ1-1; the D is unclear. This CDR3 comprises 15 residues. CDR1 SGHTA and CDR2 FQGNSA come from the germline V gene. Trimming left V 4 bases short and J 1 base short, with 13 bases between.

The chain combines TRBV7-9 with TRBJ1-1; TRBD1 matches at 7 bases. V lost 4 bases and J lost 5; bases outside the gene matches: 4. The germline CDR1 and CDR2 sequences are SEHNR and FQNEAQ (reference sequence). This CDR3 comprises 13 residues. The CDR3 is CASSSPGGTEAFF. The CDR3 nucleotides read TGTGCCAGCAGCTCCCCAGGGGGGACTGAAGCTTTCTTT.

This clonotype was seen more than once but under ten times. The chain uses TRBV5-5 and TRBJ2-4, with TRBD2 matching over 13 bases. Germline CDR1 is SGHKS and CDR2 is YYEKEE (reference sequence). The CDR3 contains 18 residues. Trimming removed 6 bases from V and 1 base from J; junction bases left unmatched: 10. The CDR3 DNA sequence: TGTGCCAGCATCCTCGTACTAGCGGGAGGGCCGGCCAAAAACATTCAGTACTTC. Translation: CASILVLAGGPAKNIQYF.

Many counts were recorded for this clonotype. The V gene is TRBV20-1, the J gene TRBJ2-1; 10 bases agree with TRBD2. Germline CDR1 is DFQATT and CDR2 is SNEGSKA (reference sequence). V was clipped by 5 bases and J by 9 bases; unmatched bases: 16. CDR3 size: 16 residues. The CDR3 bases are TGCAGTGCTCACGGCCCCGGGCTAGCGGGAGTCAGTGAGCAGTTCTTC. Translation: CSAHGPGLAGVSEQFF.

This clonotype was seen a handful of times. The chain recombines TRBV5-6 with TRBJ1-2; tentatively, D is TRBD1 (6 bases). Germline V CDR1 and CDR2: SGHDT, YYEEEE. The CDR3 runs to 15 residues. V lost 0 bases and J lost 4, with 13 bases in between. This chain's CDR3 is CASSLGLDRIYGYTF. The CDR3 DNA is TGTGCCAGCAGCTTGGGGCTAGACAGGATCTATGGCTACACCTTC. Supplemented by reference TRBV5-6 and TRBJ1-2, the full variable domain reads DAGVTQSPTHLIKTRGQQVTLRCSPKSGHDTVSWYQQALGQGPQFIFQYYEEEERQRGNFPDRFSGHQFPNYSSELNVNALLLGDSALYLCASSLGLDRIYGYTFGSGTRLTVV.

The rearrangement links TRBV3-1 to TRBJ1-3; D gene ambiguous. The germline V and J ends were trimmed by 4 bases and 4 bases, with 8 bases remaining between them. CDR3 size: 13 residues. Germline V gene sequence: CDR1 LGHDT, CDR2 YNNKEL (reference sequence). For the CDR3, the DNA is TGTGCCAGCAGCCCCTTATCCGGAAACACCATATATTTT. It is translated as CASSPLSGNTIYF.

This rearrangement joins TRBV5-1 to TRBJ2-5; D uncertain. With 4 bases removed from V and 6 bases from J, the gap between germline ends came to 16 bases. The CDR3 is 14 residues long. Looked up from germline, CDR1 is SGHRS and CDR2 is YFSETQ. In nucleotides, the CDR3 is TGCGCCAGCAGCCCTAGGGCTATCTCCCAGACCCAGTACTTC. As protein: CASSPRAISQTQYF.

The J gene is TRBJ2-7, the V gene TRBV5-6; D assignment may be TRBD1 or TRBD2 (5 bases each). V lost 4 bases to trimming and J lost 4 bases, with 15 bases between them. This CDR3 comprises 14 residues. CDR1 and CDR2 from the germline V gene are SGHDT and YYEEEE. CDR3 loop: CASSPWGIRYEQYF. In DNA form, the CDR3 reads TGTGCCAGCAGCCCATGGGGGATCCGGTACGAGCAGTACTTC. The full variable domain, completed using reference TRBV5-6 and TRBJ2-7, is DAGVTQSPTHLIKTRGQQVTLRCSPKSGHDTVSWYQQALGQGPQFIFQYYEEEERQRGNFPDRFSGHQFPNYSSELNVNALLLGDSALYLCASSPWGIRYEQYFGPGTRLTVT.

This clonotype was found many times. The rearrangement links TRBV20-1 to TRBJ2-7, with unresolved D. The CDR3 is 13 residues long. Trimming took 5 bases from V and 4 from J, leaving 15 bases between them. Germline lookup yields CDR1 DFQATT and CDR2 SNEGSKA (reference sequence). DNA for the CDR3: TGCAGTGCTTGGGTAGCCACGAATTACGAGCAGTACTTC. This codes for CSAWVATNYEQYF.